This T cell receptor (beta chain) is drawn from a study of blood T cells in healthy people across ages. This clonotype has only a few counts. Its antigen is undetermined. The use of a sample-barcoded 5' primer and a J-beta primer mix characterized a second PCR of about 7 to 12 cycles. TCRdb passed the 5' RACE reads through MiXCR, listing each CDR3 protein once. The sample holds around 2 million distinct CDR3 sequences, roughly two fifths seen once. Trimming removed 5 bases from V and 4 bases from J, with 27 bases in between. This CDR3 is 19 amino acids long. General observations from the study: Shifts in expanded clonotypes may have been confounded by donor CMV status, which was unknown.

The clonotype originates from a human donor in good health. The chain carries TRBV12-3 or TRBV12-4 and TRBJ2-1, with D possibly matching TRBD1 (6 bases). The sample was blood. CDR3 amino acids: CASSPPRTGTLSSYNEQFF. The CDR3 bases are TGTGCCAGCAGTCCCCCCAGAACCGGGACATTGAGTTCATACAATGAGCAGTTCTTC.